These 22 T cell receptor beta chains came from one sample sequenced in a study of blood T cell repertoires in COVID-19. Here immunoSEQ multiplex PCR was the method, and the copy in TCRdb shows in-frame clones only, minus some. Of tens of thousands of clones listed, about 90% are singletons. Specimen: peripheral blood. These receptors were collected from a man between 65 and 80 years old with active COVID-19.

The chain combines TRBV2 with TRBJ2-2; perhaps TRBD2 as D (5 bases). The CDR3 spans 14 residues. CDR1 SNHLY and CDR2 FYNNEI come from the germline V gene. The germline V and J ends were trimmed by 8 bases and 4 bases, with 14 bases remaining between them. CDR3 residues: CASGWTAGTGELFF. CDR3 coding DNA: TGTGCCAGCGGTTGGACGGCGGGCACCGGGGAGCTGTTTTTT.

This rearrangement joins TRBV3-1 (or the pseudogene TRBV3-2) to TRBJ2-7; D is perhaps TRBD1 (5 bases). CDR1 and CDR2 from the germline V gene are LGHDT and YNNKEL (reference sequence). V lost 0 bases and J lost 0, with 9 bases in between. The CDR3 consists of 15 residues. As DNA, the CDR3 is TGTGCCAGCAGCCAAGAGCCAGGGCCCTCCTACGAGCAGTACTTC. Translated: CASSQEPGPSYEQYF.

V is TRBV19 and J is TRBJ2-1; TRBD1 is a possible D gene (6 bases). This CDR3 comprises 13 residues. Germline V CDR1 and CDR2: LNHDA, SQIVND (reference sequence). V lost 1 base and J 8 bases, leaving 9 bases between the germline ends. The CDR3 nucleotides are TGTGCCAGTAGTATAGTCAGGGGTTATGAGCAGTTCTTC. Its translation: CASSIVRGYEQFF.

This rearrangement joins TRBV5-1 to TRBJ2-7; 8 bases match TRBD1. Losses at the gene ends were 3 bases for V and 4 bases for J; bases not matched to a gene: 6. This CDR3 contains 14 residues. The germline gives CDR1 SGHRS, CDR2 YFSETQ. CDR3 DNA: TGCGCCAGCAGCTCGGGGACAGGAATATACGAGCAGTACTTC. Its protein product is CASSSGTGIYEQYF.

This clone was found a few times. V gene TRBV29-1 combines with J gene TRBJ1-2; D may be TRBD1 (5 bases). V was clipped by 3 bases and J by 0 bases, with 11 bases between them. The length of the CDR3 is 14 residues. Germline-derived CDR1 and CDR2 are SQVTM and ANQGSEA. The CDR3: CSVDIGQTNYGYTF. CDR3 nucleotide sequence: TGCAGCGTTGATATCGGACAAACTAACTATGGCTACACCTTC.

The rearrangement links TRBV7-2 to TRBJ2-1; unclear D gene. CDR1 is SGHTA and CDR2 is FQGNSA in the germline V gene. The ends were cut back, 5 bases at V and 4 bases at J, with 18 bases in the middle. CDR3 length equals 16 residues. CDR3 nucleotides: TGTGCCAGCAGCCCCCTAGGTCACCCCTTGTACAATGAGCAGTTCTTC. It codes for CASSPLGHPLYNEQFF.

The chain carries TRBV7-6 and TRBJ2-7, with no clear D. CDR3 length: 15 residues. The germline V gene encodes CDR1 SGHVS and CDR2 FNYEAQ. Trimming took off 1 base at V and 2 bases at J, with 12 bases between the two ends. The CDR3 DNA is TGTGCCAGCAGCTTAGTTTCAGAATCAGCCTACGAGCAGTACTTC. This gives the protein CASSLVSESAYEQYF.

The CDR3 nucleotides are TGTGCCAGCAGTTACGAGCTAGCGGGAGGGAATTTCTTC. This encodes CASSYELAGGNFF. The chain employs TRBV6-5 and TRBJ2-1, with 12 nucleotides matching TRBD2. The ends lost 2 bases at V and 16 bases at J; junction bases unmatched: 6. This CDR3 contains 13 residues. CDR1 and CDR2 (germline): MNHEY, SVGAGI.

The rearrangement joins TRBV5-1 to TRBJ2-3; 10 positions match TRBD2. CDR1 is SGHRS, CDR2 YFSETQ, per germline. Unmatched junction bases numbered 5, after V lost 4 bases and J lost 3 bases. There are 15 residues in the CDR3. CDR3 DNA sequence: TGCGCCAGCAGCCAGGGGACTAGCGAGACAGATACGCAGTATTTT. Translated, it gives CASSQGTSETDTQYF.

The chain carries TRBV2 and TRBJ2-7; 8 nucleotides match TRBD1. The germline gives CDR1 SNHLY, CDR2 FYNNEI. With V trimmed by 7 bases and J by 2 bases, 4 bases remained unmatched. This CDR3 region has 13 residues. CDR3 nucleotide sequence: TGTGCCAGCATCGACAGGGGACCCTACGAGCAGTACTTC. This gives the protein CASIDRGPYEQYF.

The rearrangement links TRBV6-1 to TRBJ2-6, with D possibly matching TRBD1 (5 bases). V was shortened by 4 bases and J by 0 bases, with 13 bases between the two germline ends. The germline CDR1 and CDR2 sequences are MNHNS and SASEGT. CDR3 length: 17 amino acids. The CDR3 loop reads CASSGTSPFSGANVLTF. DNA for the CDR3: TGTGCCAGCAGTGGGACAAGTCCTTTCTCTGGGGCCAACGTCCTGACTTTC.

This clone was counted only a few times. CDR3 in amino acids: CASSLVASPNTGELFF. CDR3 nucleotide sequence: TGTGCCAGCAGCTTAGTGGCTAGCCCGAACACCGGGGAGCTGTTTTTT. The chain employs TRBV7-2 and TRBJ2-2; tentative D call: TRBD2 (5 bases). CDR1 SGHTA and CDR2 FQGNSA come from the germline V gene. The CDR3 covers 16 residues. The V gene lost 1 base and the J gene lost 0 bases, with 9 bases spanning the gap.

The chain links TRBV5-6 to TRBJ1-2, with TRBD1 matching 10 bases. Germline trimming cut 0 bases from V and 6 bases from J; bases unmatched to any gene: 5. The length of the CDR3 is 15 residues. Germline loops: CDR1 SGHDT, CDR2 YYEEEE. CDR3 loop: CASSLGQGAPDGYTF. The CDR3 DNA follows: TGTGCCAGCAGCTTGGGACAGGGGGCGCCGGATGGCTACACCTTC.

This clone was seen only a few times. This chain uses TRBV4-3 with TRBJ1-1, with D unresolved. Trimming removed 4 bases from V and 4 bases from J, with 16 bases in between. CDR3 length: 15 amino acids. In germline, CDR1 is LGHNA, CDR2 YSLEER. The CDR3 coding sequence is TGCGCCAGCAGCCCCCCGGGCGCCCGGGGCACTGAAGCTTTCTTT. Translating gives CASSPPGARGTEAFF.

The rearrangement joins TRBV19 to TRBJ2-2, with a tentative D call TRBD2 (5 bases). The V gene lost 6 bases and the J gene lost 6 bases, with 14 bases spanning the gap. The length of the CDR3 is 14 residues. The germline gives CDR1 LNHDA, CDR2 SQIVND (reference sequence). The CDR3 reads CASRGSSVAGELFF. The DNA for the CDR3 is TGTGCCAGTAGGGGGAGCTCTGTGGCCGGGGAGCTGTTTTTT.

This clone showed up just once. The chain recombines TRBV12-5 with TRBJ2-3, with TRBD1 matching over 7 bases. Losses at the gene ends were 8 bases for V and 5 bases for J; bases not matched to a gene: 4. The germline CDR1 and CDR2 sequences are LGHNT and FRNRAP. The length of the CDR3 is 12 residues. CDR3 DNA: TGTGCTAGTAAGGGGGCTGAAGATACGCAGTATTTT. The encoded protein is CASKGAEDTQYF.

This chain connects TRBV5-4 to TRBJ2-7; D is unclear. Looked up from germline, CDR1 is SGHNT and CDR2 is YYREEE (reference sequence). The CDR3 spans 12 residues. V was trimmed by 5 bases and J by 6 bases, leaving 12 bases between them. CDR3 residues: CASSHSLGEQYF. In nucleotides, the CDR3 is TGTGCCAGCAGTCATTCCCTCGGCGAGCAGTACTTC.

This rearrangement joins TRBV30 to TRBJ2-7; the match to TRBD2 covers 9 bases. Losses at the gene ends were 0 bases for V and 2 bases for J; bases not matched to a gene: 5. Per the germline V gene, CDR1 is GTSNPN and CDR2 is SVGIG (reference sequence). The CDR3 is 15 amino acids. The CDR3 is CAWSVWGLAAYEQYF. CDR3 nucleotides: TGTGCCTGGAGTGTATGGGGACTAGCCGCCTACGAGCAGTACTTC.

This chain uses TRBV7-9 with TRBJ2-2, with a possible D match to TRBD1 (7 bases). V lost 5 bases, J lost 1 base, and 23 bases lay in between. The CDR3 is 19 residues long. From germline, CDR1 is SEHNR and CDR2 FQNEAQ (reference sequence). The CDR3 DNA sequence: TGTGCCAGCAGCATCCGGGGGACAGTTAATCTCGGGAACACCGGGGAGCTGTTTTTT. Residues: CASSIRGTVNLGNTGELFF.

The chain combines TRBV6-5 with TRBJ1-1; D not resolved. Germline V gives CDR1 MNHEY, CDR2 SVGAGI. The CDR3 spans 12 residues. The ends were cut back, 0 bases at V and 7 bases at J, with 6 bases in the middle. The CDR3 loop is CASSYSLSEAFF. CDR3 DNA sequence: TGTGCCAGCAGTTACTCGCTGAGTGAAGCTTTCTTT.

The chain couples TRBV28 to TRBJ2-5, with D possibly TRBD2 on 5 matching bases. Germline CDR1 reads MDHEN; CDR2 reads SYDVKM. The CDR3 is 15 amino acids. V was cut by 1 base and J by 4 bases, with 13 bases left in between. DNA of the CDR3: TGTGCCAGCAGTTTATCCCCCTCGGGGTTAGAGACCCAGTACTTC. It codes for CASSLSPSGLETQYF.

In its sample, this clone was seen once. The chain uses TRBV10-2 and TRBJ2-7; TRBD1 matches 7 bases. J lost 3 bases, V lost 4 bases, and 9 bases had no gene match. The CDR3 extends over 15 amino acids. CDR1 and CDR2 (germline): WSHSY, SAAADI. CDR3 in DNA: TGCGCCAGCAGTGCACGCGAGGGGGCGCTCTACGAGCAGTACTTC. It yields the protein CASSAREGALYEQYF.